Sequencing of this TCR beta chain was carried out in a study of esophageal squamous cell carcinoma under preoperative chemotherapy. For the study at large: Both tumor-infiltrating lymphocytes and peripheral blood T cells had their TCR repertoires profiled.

Study results and caveats: Post-treatment tumor-infiltrating lymphocytes appeared partly derived from peripheral T cells migrating into the tumor.

This clonotype is judged medium-sized. Its antigen remains unidentified. TCRdb redid the calling of the PCR reads with MiXCR, one entry per CDR3 protein. The sample has around 9,000 distinct CDR3 sequences, around half seen once. Time point indicated: after preoperative PTX-NDP chemotherapy. Germline trimming cut 6 bases from V and 2 bases from J; bases unmatched to any gene: 10. The CDR3 is 16 residues long. The germline V gene has CDR1 MNHNS and CDR2 SASEGT. The clonotype comes from a human donor with esophageal squamous cell carcinoma. The donor label of this sample is uncertain. The sample was gathered from a patient given preoperative chemotherapy. The V and J genes are TRBV6-1 and TRBJ2-1; 7 positions agree with TRBD2. The DNA for the CDR3 is TGTGCCAGCAGACAGTTCGAGCGGGGTGCCTACAATGAGCAGTTCTTC. Translated, it gives CASRQFERGAYNEQFF.